One sample yielded the 13 T cell receptor beta chains listed below, sequenced in a study of CD8 T cells in ankylosing spondylitis. TCRdb redid the calling of the 5' RACE reads with MiXCR, one entry per CDR3 protein. The sample has 100,000 or so distinct CDR3 sequences, approximately 25% seen once. The sample consisted of synovial fluid, either unsorted or a sorted T cell fraction (not recorded which). The receptors come from a male donor with ankylosing spondylitis.

The CDR3 nucleotides read TGTGCCAGCAGCTTGACTAGCGGGAATTCATTGGAGACCCAGTACTTC. Encoded protein: CASSLTSGNSLETQYF. V usage is TRBV7-9 and J usage is TRBJ2-5, with 11 bases identical to TRBD2. V dropped 3 bases and J dropped 5; count of bases not matched to a gene: 8. This CDR3 comprises 16 residues. The V gene's germline CDR1 is SEHNR and CDR2 FQNEAQ (reference sequence).

V usage is TRBV3-1 and J usage is TRBJ1-1; D gene ambiguous. The germline V and J ends were trimmed by 0 bases and 7 bases, with 12 bases remaining between them. The CDR3 is 14 residues long. Germline lookup yields CDR1 LGHDT and CDR2 YNNKEL (reference sequence). The CDR3 bases are TGTGCCAGCAGCCAAGATTATCTCCCAGGTGAAGCTTTCTTT. Translating it yields CASSQDYLPGEAFF.

CDR3 residues: CASRASGSVEQYV. The CDR3 DNA sequence: TGTGCCAGCAGAGCTAGCGGGAGTGTCGAGCAGTACGTC. V and J are TRBV2 and TRBJ2-7, with TRBD2 matching 10 bases. The CDR3 covers 13 residues. In germline, CDR1 is SNHLY, CDR2 FYNNEI. With V trimmed by 6 bases and J by 6 bases, 5 bases remained unmatched.

This clonotype was found many times. The chain joins TRBV11-2 to TRBJ2-1; D might be TRBD2 (6 bases). Germline-derived CDR1 and CDR2 are SGHAT and FQNNGV. V was shortened by 3 bases and J by 0 bases, with 15 bases between the two germline ends. CDR3 size: 17 residues. CDR3 coding DNA: TGTGCCAGCAGCTTTTATAGGGGAGGTACCTCCTACAATGAGCAGTTCTTC. This gives the protein CASSFYRGGTSYNEQFF.

The chain's CDR3 is CASSLSSGAYEQYF. The CDR3 nucleotides read TGTGCCAGCAGCTTATCTAGCGGAGCCTACGAGCAGTACTTC. The J gene is TRBJ2-7, the V gene TRBV7-2; 7 nucleotides line up with TRBD2. The J segment lost 2 bases and the V segment lost 2 bases, leaving 3 bases of the junction unmatched. The CDR3 contains 14 residues. CDR1 is SGHTA and CDR2 is FQGNSA in the germline V gene. The full variable domain, rest sourced from reference TRBV7-2 and TRBJ2-7, is GAGVSQSPSNKVTEKGKDVELRCDPISGHTALYWYRQSLGQGLEFLIYFQGNSAPDKSGLPSDRFSAERTGGSVSTLTIQRTQQEDSAVYLCASSLSSGAYEQYFGPGTRLTVT.

This clonotype has only a few counts. The V gene is TRBV19, the J gene TRBJ2-3; D gene uncertain. Germline CDR1 and CDR2: LNHDA and SQIVND (reference sequence). The CDR3 spans 15 residues. Deletions cut 4 bases from V and 1 base from J, with 12 bases between. CDR3 nucleotides: TGTGCCAGTAGTACCGAGGACCCAGGCACAGATACGCAGTATTTT. It is translated as CASSTEDPGTDTQYF.

The CDR3 loop reads CASSYSMSGENIQYF. The DNA of the CDR3 is TGTGCCAGCAGTTACTCGATGTCAGGGGAAAACATTCAGTACTTC. The genes are TRBV6-2 or TRBV6-3 and TRBJ2-4; D may be TRBD1 (6 bases). This CDR3 is 15 amino acids long. The germline V gene encodes CDR1 MNHEY and CDR2 SVGEGT. V lost 0 bases, J lost 5 bases, and 11 bases lay in between.

The gene calls are TRBV20-1 and TRBJ2-3; 11 nucleotides line up with TRBD2. The CDR3 spans 14 residues. CDR1 and CDR2 (germline): DFQATT, SNEGSKA (reference sequence). Trimming removed 5 bases from V and 5 bases from J; junction bases left unmatched: 6. CDR3 nucleotide sequence: TGCAGTGCTTTACCCGGGACTAGCGGAGATACGCAGTATTTT. It yields the protein CSALPGTSGDTQYF.

The rearrangement links TRBV5-1 to TRBJ2-7; TRBD2 matches 9 bases. The germline gives CDR1 SGHRS, CDR2 YFSETQ. The CDR3 consists of 15 residues. J gave up 3 bases and V 5 bases, and 9 bases lay outside the gene matches. The CDR3 is CASRLLAGAYYEQYF. The CDR3 bases are TGCGCCAGCAGATTATTAGCGGGGGCTTACTACGAGCAGTACTTC.

The rearrangement joins TRBV5-1 to TRBJ2-2; TRBD1 is a possible D gene (6 bases). V was pared by 5 bases and J by 4 bases, with 12 bases between. Germline V lookup: CDR1 SGHRS, CDR2 YFSETQ. The length of the CDR3 is 14 residues. The CDR3 nucleotides are TGCGCCAGCAGGTTGACAGGAGGCACCGGGGAGCTGTTTTTT. This gives the protein CASRLTGGTGELFF. The full variable domain, rest sourced from reference TRBV5-1 and TRBJ2-2, is KAGVTQTPRYLIKTRGQQVTLSCSPISGHRSVSWYQQTPGQGLQFLFEYFSETQRNKGNFPGRFSGRQFSNSRSEMNVSTLELGDSALYLCASRLTGGTGELFFGEGSRLTVL.

CDR3 residues: CASSPRQLGLGSYNEQFF. CDR3 bases: TGTGCCAGCAGCCCCCGACAGTTGGGCCTTGGCTCCTACAATGAGCAGTTCTTC. V gene TRBV14 combines with J gene TRBJ2-1; tentatively, D is TRBD1 (5 bases). The germline V and J ends were trimmed by 4 bases and 0 bases, with 19 bases remaining between them. Germline CDR1 SGHDN, CDR2 FVKESK. The CDR3 spans 18 residues.

The rearrangement uses TRBV19 and TRBJ1-5; TRBD1 aligns across 9 bases. This CDR3 region has 17 residues. Unmatched junction bases numbered 15, after V lost 5 bases and J lost 7 bases. The germline CDR1 and CDR2 sequences are LNHDA and SQIVND (reference sequence). CDR3 coding DNA: TGTGCCAGTAGTCCTAGGACAGGGGCCTTTGTAGGGCAGCCCCAGCATTTT. It specifies CASSPRTGAFVGQPQHF.

Comments on this clonotype: Compared with germline, one end of the junction differs, possibly owing to a read error. The genes are TRBV20-1 and TRBJ2-5, with 15 bases identical to TRBD2. The germline V gene encodes CDR1 DFQATT and CDR2 SNEGSKA (reference sequence). CDR3 length equals 17 residues. CDR3 in DNA: TGCTGTGCTAGCGGACTAGCGGGAGGGCCTCATCCAGAGACCCAGTACTTC. This gives the protein CCASGLAGGPHPETQYF.